Below, one T cell receptor beta chain is given with its context. The antigen is undetermined. TCRdb processed the RT-PCR reads anew with MiXCR; each CDR3 protein has one entry. The data contain roughly 500,000 distinct CDR3 sequences, about 15% of them singletons. This sample was taken from a study of response to subunit inactivated influenza vaccine. Findings and caveats of the study: Every seasonal influenza vaccination brings in few new T cells, the authors suggested.

Trimming took 5 bases from V and 7 from J; bases not matched to a gene: 4. Germline assignment: CDR1 SGHAT and CDR2 FQNNGV. The CDR3 covers 12 residues. The source material was CD4+ T cells sorted from PBMCs, sampled less than 25 months after vaccination. This receptor was obtained from a man aged 50 to 69 who received an inactivated influenza vaccine. V is TRBV11-2 and J is TRBJ1-1; 7 positions agree with TRBD1. Here the CDR3 DNA reads TGTGCCAGCAGCCGCGGGGACAGTGAAGCTTTCTTT. Translated: CASSRGDSEAFF.